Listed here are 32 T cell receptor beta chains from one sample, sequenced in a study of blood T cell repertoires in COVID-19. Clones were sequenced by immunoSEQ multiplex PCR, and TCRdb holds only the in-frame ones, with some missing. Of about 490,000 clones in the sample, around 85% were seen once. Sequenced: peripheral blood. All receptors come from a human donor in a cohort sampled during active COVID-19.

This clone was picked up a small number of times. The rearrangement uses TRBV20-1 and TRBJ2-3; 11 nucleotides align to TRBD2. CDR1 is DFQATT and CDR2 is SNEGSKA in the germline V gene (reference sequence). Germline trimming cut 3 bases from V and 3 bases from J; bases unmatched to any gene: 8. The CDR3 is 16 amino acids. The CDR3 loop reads CSASRLAGGETDTQYF. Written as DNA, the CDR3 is TGCAGTGCTAGTCGGCTAGCGGGAGGTGAAACAGATACGCAGTATTTT.

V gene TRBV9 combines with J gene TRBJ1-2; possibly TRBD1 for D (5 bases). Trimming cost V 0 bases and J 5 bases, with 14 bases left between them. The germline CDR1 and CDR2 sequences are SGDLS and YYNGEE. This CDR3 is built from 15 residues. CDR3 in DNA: TGTGCCAGCAGCGTAGGGGCAGGGTCGAGGTATGGCTACACCTTC. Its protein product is CASSVGAGSRYGYTF.

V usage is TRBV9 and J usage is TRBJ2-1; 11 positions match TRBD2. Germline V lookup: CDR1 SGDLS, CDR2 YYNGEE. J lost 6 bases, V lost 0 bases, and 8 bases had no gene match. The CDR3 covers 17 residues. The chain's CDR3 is CASSVGLGLAGGNEQFF. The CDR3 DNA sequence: TGTGCCAGCAGCGTAGGATTAGGGCTAGCGGGAGGCAATGAGCAGTTCTTC.

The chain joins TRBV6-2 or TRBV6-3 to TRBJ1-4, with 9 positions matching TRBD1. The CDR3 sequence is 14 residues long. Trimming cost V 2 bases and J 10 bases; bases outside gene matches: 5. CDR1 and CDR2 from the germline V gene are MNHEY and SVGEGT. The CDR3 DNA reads TGTGCCAGCAGTTACGGGCGACAGGGGGGAAAACTGTTTTTT. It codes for CASSYGRQGGKLFF.

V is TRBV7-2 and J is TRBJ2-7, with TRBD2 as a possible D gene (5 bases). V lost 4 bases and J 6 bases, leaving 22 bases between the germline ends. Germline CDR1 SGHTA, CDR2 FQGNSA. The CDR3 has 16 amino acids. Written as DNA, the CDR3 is TGTGCCAGCAGCTCCCAAAGCCGCACCCCTACTAGCGAGCAGTACTTC. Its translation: CASSSQSRTPTSEQYF.

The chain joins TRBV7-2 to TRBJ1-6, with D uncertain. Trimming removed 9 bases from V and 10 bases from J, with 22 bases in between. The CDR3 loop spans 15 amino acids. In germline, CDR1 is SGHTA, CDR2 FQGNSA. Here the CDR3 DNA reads TGTGCCAGTACACAACGTGGGGAGTTAAGCTCACCCCTCCACTTT. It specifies CASTQRGELSSPLHF.

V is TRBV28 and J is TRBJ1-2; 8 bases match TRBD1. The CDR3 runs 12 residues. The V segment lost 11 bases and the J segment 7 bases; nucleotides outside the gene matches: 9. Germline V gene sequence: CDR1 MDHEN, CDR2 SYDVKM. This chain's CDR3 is CAVTQGARGYTF. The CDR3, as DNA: TGTGCCGTAACCCAGGGGGCGCGTGGCTACACCTTC.

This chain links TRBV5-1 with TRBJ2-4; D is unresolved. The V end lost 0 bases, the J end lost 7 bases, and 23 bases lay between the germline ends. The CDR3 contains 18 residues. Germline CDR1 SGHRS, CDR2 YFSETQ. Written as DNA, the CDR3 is TGCGCCAGCAGCTTGGGCGCAGGTTTTTCCCACTTGAACAACATTCAGTACTTC. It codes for CASSLGAGFSHLNNIQYF. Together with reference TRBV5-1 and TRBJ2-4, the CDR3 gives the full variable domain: KAGVTQTPRYLIKTRGQQVTLSCSPISGHRSVSWYQQTPGQGLQFLFEYFSETQRNKGNFPGRFSGRQFSNSRSEMNVSTLELGDSALYLCASSLGAGFSHLNNIQYFGAGTRLSVL.

Written as DNA, the CDR3 is TGTGCCAGCAGCTTAACGGGACAGGGTTCTGCCGGGGAGCTGTTTTTT. This translates into CASSLTGQGSAGELFF. The chain links TRBV7-3 to TRBJ2-2; 9 nucleotides agree with TRBD1. CDR3 size: 16 residues. Germline CDR1 reads SGHTA; CDR2 reads FQGTGA. Trimming at V came to 0 bases and at J to 6 bases, leaving 5 bases not matched to a gene.

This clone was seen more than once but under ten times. The chain's CDR3 is CASSVFWGTGPLCNYGYTF. CDR3 DNA sequence: TGTGCCAGCAGCGTATTTTGGGGGACAGGGCCCCTTTGTAACTATGGCTACACCTTC. This sequence joins TRBV9 and TRBJ1-2, with 9 bases identical to TRBD1. From germline, CDR1 is SGDLS and CDR2 YYNGEE. Trimming at V came to 1 base and at J to 1 base, leaving 14 bases not matched to a gene. The CDR3 loop spans 19 amino acids.

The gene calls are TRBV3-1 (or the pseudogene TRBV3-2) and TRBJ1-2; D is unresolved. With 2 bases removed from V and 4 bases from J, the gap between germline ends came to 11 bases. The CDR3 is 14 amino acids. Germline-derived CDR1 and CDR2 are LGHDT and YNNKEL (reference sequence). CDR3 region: CASSQLYGSYGYTF. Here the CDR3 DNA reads TGTGCCAGCAGCCAACTCTACGGGTCCTATGGCTACACCTTC.

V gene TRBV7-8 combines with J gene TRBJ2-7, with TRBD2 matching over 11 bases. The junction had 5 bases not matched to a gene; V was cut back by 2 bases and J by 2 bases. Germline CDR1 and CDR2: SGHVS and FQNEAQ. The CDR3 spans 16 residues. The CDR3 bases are TGTGCCAGCAGCTTACACGTGGGACTAGCGGCCTACGAGCAGTACTTC. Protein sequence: CASSLHVGLAAYEQYF.

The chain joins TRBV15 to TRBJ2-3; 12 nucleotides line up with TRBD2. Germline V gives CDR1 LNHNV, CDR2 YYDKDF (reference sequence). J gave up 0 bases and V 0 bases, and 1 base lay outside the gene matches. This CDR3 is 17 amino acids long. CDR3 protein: CATSRDLAGGSTDTQYF. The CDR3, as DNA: TGTGCCACCAGCAGAGATCTAGCGGGAGGGAGCACAGATACGCAGTATTTT.

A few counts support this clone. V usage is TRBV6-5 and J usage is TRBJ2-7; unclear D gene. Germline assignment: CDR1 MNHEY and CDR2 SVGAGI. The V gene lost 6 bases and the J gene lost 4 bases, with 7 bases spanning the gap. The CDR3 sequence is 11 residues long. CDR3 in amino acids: CASSREYEQYF. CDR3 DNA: TGTGCCAGCAGCCGAGAATACGAGCAGTACTTC.

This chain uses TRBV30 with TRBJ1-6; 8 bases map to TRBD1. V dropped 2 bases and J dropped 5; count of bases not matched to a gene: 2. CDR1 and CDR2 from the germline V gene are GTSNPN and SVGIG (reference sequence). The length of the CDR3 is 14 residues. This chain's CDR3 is CAWSRGQDNSPLHF. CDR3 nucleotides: TGTGCCTGGAGTAGGGGACAGGATAATTCACCCCTCCACTTT.

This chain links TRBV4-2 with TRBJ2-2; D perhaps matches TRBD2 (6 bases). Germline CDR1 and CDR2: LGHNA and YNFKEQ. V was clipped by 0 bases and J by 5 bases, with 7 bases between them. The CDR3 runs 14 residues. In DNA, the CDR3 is TGTGCCAGCAGCCAAGATGGGGGGACCGGGGAGCTGTTTTTT. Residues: CASSQDGGTGELFF.

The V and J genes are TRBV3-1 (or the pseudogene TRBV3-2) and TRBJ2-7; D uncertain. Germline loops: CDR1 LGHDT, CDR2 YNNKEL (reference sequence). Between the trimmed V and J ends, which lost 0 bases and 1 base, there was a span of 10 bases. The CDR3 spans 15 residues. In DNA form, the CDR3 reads TGTGCCAGCAGCCAAGATCTTGGCGGATCCTACGAGCAGTACTTC. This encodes CASSQDLGGSYEQYF.

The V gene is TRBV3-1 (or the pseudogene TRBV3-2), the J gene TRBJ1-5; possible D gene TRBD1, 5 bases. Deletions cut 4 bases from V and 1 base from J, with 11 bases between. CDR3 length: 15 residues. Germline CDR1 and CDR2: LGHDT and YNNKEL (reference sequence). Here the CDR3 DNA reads TGTGCCAGCAGCCTCACGGGGGGGAGCAATCAGCCCCAGCATTTT. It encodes CASSLTGGSNQPQHF.

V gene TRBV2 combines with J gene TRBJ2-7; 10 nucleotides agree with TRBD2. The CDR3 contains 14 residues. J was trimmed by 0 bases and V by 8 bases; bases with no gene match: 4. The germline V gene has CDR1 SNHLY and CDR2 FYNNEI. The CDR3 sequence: CASFRTSGSYEQYF. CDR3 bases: TGTGCCAGCTTTAGGACTAGCGGCTCCTACGAGCAGTACTTC.

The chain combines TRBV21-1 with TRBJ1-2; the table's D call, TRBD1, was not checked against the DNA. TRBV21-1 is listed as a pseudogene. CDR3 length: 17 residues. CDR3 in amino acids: CASSKEGQGACFYGYTF. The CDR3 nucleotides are TGTGCCAGCAGCAAAGAGGGACAGGGAGCCTGTTTCTATGGCTACACCTTC.

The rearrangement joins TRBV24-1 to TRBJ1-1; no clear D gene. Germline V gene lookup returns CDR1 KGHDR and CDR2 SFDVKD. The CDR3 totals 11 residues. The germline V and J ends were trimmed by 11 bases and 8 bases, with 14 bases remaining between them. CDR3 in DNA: TGTGCCATTGGGTATCTGGGCGAAGCTTTCTTT. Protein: CAIGYLGEAFF.

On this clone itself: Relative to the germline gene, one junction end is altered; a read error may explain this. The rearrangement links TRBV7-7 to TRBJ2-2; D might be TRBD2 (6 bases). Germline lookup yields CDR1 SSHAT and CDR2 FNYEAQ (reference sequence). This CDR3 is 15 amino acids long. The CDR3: CASSLTEGETGELFF. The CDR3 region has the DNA TGTGCTAGCAGCTTAACGGAGGGAGAGACCGGGGAGCTGTTTTTT.

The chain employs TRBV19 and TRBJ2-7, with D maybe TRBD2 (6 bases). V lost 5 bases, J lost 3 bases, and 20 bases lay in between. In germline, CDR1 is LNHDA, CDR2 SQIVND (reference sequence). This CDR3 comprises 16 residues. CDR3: CASSSLARPPYYEQYF. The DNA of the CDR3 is TGTGCCAGTAGTTCCCTAGCGAGACCCCCGTACTACGAGCAGTACTTC.

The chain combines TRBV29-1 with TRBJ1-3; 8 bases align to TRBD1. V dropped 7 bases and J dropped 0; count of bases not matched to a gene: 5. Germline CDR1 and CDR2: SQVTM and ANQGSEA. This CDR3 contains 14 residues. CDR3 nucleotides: TGCAGCGCCTCCGGGACAGGCTCTGGAAACACCATATATTTT. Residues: CSASGTGSGNTIYF.

CDR3 protein: CASSLAGTSGGQETQYF. The CDR3 DNA follows: TGCGCCAGCAGCTTGGCCGGGACTAGCGGGGGCCAAGAGACCCAGTACTTC. This chain uses TRBV5-1 with TRBJ2-5; 14 bases are shared with TRBD2. CDR3 length: 17 amino acids. The germline CDR1 and CDR2 sequences are SGHRS and YFSETQ. Germline trimming cut 0 bases from V and 1 base from J; bases unmatched to any gene: 2.

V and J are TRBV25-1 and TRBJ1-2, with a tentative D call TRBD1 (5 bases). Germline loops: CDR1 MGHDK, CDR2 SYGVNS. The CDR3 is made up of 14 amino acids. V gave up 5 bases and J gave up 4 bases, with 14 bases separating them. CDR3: CASSQGESVYGYTF. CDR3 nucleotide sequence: TGTGCCAGCAGTCAAGGGGAATCCGTCTATGGCTACACCTTC.

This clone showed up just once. This CDR3 reads CASSAGLAPTYEQYF. The DNA of the CDR3 is TGTGCCAGCAGCGCGGGACTAGCGCCTACCTACGAGCAGTACTTC. The V gene is TRBV3-1 (or the pseudogene TRBV3-2), the J gene TRBJ2-7, with 10 bases matching TRBD2. There are 15 residues in the CDR3. Trimming at V came to 5 bases and at J to 2 bases, leaving 6 bases not matched to a gene. CDR1 and CDR2 from the germline V gene are LGHDT and YNNKEL (reference sequence).

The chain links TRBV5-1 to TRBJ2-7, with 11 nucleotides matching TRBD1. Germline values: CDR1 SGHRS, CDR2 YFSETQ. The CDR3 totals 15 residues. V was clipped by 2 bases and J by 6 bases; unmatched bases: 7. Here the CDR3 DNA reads TGCGCCAGCAGCTTAACCGGGACAGGGGGTTCCGAGCAGTACTTC. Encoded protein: CASSLTGTGGSEQYF. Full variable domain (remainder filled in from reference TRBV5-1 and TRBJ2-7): KAGVTQTPRYLIKTRGQQVTLSCSPISGHRSVSWYQQTPGQGLQFLFEYFSETQRNKGNFPGRFSGRQFSNSRSEMNVSTLELGDSALYLCASSLTGTGGSEQYFGPGTRLTVT.

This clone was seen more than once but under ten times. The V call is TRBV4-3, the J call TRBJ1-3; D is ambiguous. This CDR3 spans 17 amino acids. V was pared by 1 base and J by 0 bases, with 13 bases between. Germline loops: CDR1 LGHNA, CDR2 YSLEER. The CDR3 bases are TGCGCCAGCAGCCAAGCCTCCGACACGTACTCTGGAAACACCATATATTTT. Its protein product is CASSQASDTYSGNTIYF.

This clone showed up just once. In DNA form, the CDR3 reads TGTGCCAGCTCACCCAGGGCGGATCTCGAGCAGTACTTC. This translates into CASSPRADLEQYF. The V call is TRBV18, the J call TRBJ2-7; the D gene is possibly TRBD1 (5 bases). Germline V gene sequence: CDR1 KGHSH, CDR2 LQKENI. This CDR3 comprises 13 residues. Trimming removed 3 bases at V and 6 bases at J, with 12 bases between.

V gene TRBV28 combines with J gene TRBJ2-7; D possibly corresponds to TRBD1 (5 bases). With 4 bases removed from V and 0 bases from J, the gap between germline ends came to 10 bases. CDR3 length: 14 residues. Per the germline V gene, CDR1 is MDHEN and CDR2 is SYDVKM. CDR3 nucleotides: TGTGCCAGCAGTTCCGCAGGGAACTCCTACGAGCAGTACTTC. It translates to CASSSAGNSYEQYF.

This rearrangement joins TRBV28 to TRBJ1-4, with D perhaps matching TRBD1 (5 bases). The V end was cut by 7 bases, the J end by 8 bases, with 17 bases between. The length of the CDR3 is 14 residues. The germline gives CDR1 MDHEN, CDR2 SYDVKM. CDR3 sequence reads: CASIAGGSGEKLFF. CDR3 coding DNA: TGTGCCAGCATTGCCGGGGGGTCGGGGGAAAAACTGTTTTTT.